The present entry profiles one T cell receptor beta chain with its context. Authors' methods: Estimation of nucleated cell counts was performed using reference gene primer amplification. Repertoires were generated with immunoSEQ multiplex PCR, while TCRdb's copy carries only in-frame clones and drops some. That table is the source of V, J and clone size, and D and trimming were worked out from the DNA. The table includes around 200,000 clones, roughly 86% detected once. The sample comes from a study of blood T cell repertoires in COVID-19. This CDR3 contains 21 residues. Unmatched junction bases numbered 18, after V lost 4 bases and J lost 1 base. Looked up from germline, CDR1 is MNHEY and CDR2 is SMNVEV (reference sequence).

Sequenced sample: PBMCs or T cells enriched from blood (not recorded which). The sequence was collected from a man aged 18 to 30 with acute COVID-19. The J gene is TRBJ2-1, the V gene TRBV27; 11 nucleotides match TRBD2. This CDR3 reads CASSSLRLAGSLQRSYNEQFF. CDR3 in DNA: TGTGCCAGCAGTTCTCTTAGACTAGCGGGAAGCCTTCAGAGGTCCTACAATGAGCAGTTCTTC.